This is a list of T cell receptor beta chains from one sample in a study of cytomegalovirus exposure and HLA in healthy donors. Produced via immunoSEQ multiplex PCR; TCRdb's table is partial and in-frame only. Among approximately 70,000 clones, around 70% were seen once, and the ten largest hold 22%. The specimen was PBMCs. The source of these receptors is a woman aged 30 to 39 in good health and CMV-seropositive. The CDR3 runs from the conserved cysteine through the conserved F or W. Fields, in order: CDR3 DNA, CDR3 protein, D gene, clone size, V gene, J gene. D genes are given only for firm matches. For some rows the clone size is stated as once, few or many, or as a class when expanded; others skip it.

CDR3 DNA: TGTGCCAGCAGTCTAGCAGGGGGACCCTACGAGCAGTACTTC; CDR3 protein: CASSLAGGPYEQYF; D gene: TRBD1; clone size: .; V gene: TRBV2; J gene: TRBJ2-7
CDR3 DNA: TGTGCCAGCAGCACAAGCGGGGCCCAAGAGACCCAGTACTTC; CDR3 protein: CASSTSGAQETQYF; D gene: TRBD2; clone size: .; V gene: TRBV9; J gene: TRBJ2-5
CDR3 DNA: TGTGCCAGTGCGGGTCCTATGATATATGGCTACACCTTC; CDR3 protein: CASAGPMIYGYTF; D gene: .; clone size: .; V gene: TRBV19; J gene: TRBJ1-2
CDR3 DNA: TGTGCCAGCAGCGTAGGAGTAGCTTACTACAATGAGCAGTTCTTC; CDR3 protein: CASSVGVAYYNEQFF; D gene: .; clone size: .; V gene: TRBV9; J gene: TRBJ2-1
CDR3 DNA: TGTGCCAGCAGCTTAGCGGGATACTACGAGCAGTACTTC; CDR3 protein: CASSLAGYYEQYF; D gene: .; clone size: .; V gene: TRBV11-2; J gene: TRBJ2-7
CDR3 DNA: TGTGCCAGCAGCCGACGGGAGAATGAGCAGTTCTTC; CDR3 protein: CASSRRENEQFF; D gene: .; clone size: .; V gene: TRBV5-6; J gene: TRBJ2-1
CDR3 DNA: TGTGCCAGCAGCTTTCTAGGCGAGCAGTACTTC; CDR3 protein: CASSFLGEQYF; D gene: .; clone size: .; V gene: TRBV25-1; J gene: TRBJ2-7
CDR3 DNA: TGCGCCAGCAGCCGGGACAGCTACAATGAGCAGTTCTTC; CDR3 protein: CASSRDSYNEQFF; D gene: TRBD1; clone size: .; V gene: TRBV4-1; J gene: TRBJ2-1
CDR3 DNA: TGTGCCAGCAGCTTAGTGGGACAGACTAATGAAAAACTGTTTTTT; CDR3 protein: CASSLVGQTNEKLFF; D gene: TRBD1; clone size: .; V gene: TRBV7-6; J gene: TRBJ1-4
CDR3 DNA: TGTGCCAGCAGCTTAGTTGACAGGCCTTGGGCCCAGTACTTC; CDR3 protein: CASSLVDRPWAQYF; D gene: .; clone size: .; V gene: TRBV7-8; J gene: TRBJ2-5
CDR3 DNA: TGCGCCAGCAGCAAAAACCCCAGACCTAGCGGGAGGACACCTCACGAGCAGTACTTC; CDR3 protein: CASSKNPRPSGRTPHEQYF; D gene: TRBD2; clone size: once; V gene: TRBV4-1; J gene: TRBJ2-7
CDR3 DNA: TGTGCCAGCAGCTTAAGACAGGGGAACTATGGCTACACCTTC; CDR3 protein: CASSLRQGNYGYTF; D gene: TRBD1; clone size: few; V gene: TRBV5-4; J gene: TRBJ1-2
CDR3 DNA: TGTGCCAGCAGTGGCCTAGCGGGAGTAGTGGGGGAGCTGTTTTTT; CDR3 protein: CASSGLAGVVGELFF; D gene: TRBD2; clone size: .; V gene: TRBV6-5; J gene: TRBJ2-2
CDR3 DNA: TGCGCCAGCAGCCGACTACTAGCGGGAGTAGGCGAGCAGTACTTC; CDR3 protein: CASSRLLAGVGEQYF; D gene: TRBD2; clone size: .; V gene: TRBV4-1; J gene: TRBJ2-7
CDR3 DNA: TGTGCCAGCAGGTTTCGACAGGGGGCCCATCGACTTTACACAGATACGCAGTATTTT; CDR3 protein: CASRFRQGAHRLYTDTQYF; D gene: TRBD1; clone size: .; V gene: TRBV28; J gene: TRBJ2-3
CDR3 DNA: TGTGCCATCCGAAGAGGTGGCGAAAAACTGTTTTTT; CDR3 protein: CAIRRGGEKLFF; D gene: .; clone size: .; V gene: TRBV6-1; J gene: TRBJ1-4